These 3 T cell receptor beta chains were all obtained from the same sample, sequenced in a study of T cells after yellow fever vaccination. TCRdb re-called the 5' RACE reads through MiXCR, storing one row per CDR3 protein. The sample includes roughly 96,000 distinct CDR3 sequences, roughly 10% of them seen just once. The sequencing used CD8+ T cells not binding an NS4B(214-222) dextramer, sorted from PBMCs, collected around 15 days after the first yellow fever vaccination. The source of these receptors is a man between 18 and 29 years old who received the YFV17D yellow fever vaccine.

This clonotype was seen repeatedly, ten times or more. The chain links TRBV5-6 to TRBJ2-2; D unresolved. CDR3 size: 12 residues. Trimming removed 3 bases from V and 5 bases from J, with 5 bases in between. The germline gives CDR1 SGHDT, CDR2 YYEEEE. This CDR3 reads CASSWLTGELFF. The CDR3 DNA is TGTGCCAGCAGCTGGCTGACCGGGGAGCTGTTTTTT.

This clonotype came up many times. The chain joins TRBV6-1 to TRBJ1-5; 8 bases are shared with TRBD1. The CDR3 contains 16 residues. Germline assignment: CDR1 MNHNS and CDR2 SASEGT. The trim removed 6 bases at V and 4 bases at J, leaving 11 bases unmatched. The CDR3: CASRKDRGSRNQPQHF. The CDR3, as DNA: TGTGCCAGCAGGAAAGACAGGGGATCCCGTAATCAGCCCCAGCATTTT.

This clonotype has a count of ten or more. This chain links TRBV5-4 with TRBJ2-6, with unresolved D. The CDR3 contains 14 residues. V lost 2 bases, J lost 2 bases, and 5 bases lay in between. Germline CDR1 SGHNT, CDR2 YYREEE (reference sequence). CDR3 DNA sequence: TGTGCCAGCAGCTTCGGGCCTGGGGCCAACGTCCTGACTTTC. This sequence encodes CASSFGPGANVLTF.